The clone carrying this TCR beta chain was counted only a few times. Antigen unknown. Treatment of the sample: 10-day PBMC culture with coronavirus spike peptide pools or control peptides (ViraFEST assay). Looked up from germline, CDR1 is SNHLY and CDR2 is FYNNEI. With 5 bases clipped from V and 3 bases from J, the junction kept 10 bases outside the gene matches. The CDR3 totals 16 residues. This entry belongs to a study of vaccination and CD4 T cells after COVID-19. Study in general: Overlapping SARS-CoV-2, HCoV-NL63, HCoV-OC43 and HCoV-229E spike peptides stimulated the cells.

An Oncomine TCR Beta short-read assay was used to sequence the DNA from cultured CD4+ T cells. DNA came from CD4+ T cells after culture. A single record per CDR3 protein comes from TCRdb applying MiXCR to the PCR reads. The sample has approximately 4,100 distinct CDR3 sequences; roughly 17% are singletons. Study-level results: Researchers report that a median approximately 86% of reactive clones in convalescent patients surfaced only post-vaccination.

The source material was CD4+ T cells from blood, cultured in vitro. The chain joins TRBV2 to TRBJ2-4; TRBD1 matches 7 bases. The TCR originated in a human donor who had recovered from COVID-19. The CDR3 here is CASSPRPGTVKNIQYF. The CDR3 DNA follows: TGTGCCAGCAGTCCTAGGCCCGGGACAGTCAAAAACATTCAGTACTTC.